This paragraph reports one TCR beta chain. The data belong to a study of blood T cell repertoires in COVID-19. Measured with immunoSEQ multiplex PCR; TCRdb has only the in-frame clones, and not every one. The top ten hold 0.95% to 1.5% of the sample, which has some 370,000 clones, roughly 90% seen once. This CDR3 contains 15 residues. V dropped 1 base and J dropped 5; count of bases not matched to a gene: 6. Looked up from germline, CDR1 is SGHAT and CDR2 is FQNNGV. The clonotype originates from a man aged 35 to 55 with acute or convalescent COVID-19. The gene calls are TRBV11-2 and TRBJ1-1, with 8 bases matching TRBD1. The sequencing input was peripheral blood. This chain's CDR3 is CASSLGQGALTEAFF. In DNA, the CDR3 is TGTGCCAGCAGCTTAGGCCAGGGGGCTCTGACTGAAGCTTTCTTT.